The clone carrying this T cell receptor beta chain was found a few times. Its specificity is not known. This specimen belongs to a study of post-analysis software for immune sequencing data. The germline V gene has CDR1 SGDLS and CDR2 YYNGEE. V lost 0 bases, J lost 7 bases, and 7 bases lay in between. This CDR3 comprises 12 residues. The authors incorporated unique molecular identifiers into the TCR beta cDNA libraries. TCRdb passed the PCR reads through MiXCR, listing each CDR3 protein once. The sample carries about 430,000 distinct CDR3 sequences, 30% to 45% recorded once. The study, taken as a whole, reports: TRBV5-6, TRBV5-1 and TRBV20-1 were among four or five TRBV segments more frequent in patients than controls. F measure grouped same-batch samples tightly together.

This rearrangement joins TRBV9 to TRBJ1-1; D perhaps matches TRBD1 (5 bases). Sequencing was done on a sample of blood. This TCR was recovered from a girl aged 2-10 years with multiple sclerosis. CDR3 bases: TGTGCCAGCAGCGTAGCGGGGGATGAAGCTTTCTTT. Amino acids: CASSVAGDEAFF.